These 17 T cell receptor beta chains originate from one sample sequenced in a study of cytomegalovirus exposure and HLA in healthy donors. The PCR ran on 60 Vbeta and 13 Jbeta primers. Sequencing used immunoSEQ multiplex PCR; TCRdb keeps in-frame clones, though not all of them. The sample has 100,000 or so clones, and its top ten clones hold 3.4%. Sequences were obtained from PBMCs. These receptors were taken from a woman aged 25-40 years in good health and CMV-seronegative.

The genes are TRBV5-8 and TRBJ2-7; 12 nucleotides agree with TRBD1. V lost 3 bases and J lost 6; bases outside the gene matches: 7. CDR3 length equals 15 residues. Germline V gives CDR1 SGHTS, CDR2 YDEGEE. The CDR3 DNA reads TGTGCCAGCAGCTCGCATCGGGACAGGGGGCGCGAGCAGTACTTC. Protein sequence: CASSSHRDRGREQYF.

The chain couples TRBV14 to TRBJ2-7; D might be TRBD1 (6 bases). Trimming took 8 bases from V and 1 from J, leaving 9 bases between them. Germline CDR1 reads SGHDN; CDR2 reads FVKESK. The CDR3 is 12 amino acids. CDR3: CASGTWSYEQYF. The CDR3 DNA is TGTGCCAGCGGGACATGGTCCTACGAGCAGTACTTC. The complete variable domain, with remaining parts taken from reference TRBV14 and TRBJ2-7, reads EAGVTQFPSHSVIEKGQTVTLRCDPISGHDNLYWYRRVMGKEIKFLLHFVKESKQDESGMPNNRFLAERTGGTYSTLKVQPAELEDSGVYFCASGTWSYEQYFGPGTRLTVT.

On this clone: The sample carries other DNA sequences with the same CDR3. The chain couples TRBV7-6 to TRBJ1-5; TRBD1 agrees at 9 bases. In germline, CDR1 is SGHVS, CDR2 FNYEAQ. CDR3 length equals 14 residues. The V gene end was trimmed by 1 base and the J gene end by 7 bases; junction bases not matched to a gene: 2. Here the CDR3 DNA reads TGTGCCAGCAGCTTAGGACAGGGGGGACAGCCCCAGCATTTT. Its protein product is CASSLGQGGQPQHF. The full variable domain, its missing parts supplied by reference TRBV7-6 and TRBJ1-5, is GAGVSQSPRYKVTKRGQDVALRCDPISGHVSLYWYRQALGQGPEFLTYFNYEAQQDKSGLPNDRFSAERPEGSISTLTIQRTEQRDSAMYRCASSLGQGGQPQHFGDGTRLSIL.

The V call is TRBV5-1, the J call TRBJ2-3; TRBD2 aligns across 10 bases. V gave up 0 bases and J gave up 5 bases; unmatched junction bases: 9. CDR3 length: 17 amino acids. Germline CDR1 SGHRS, CDR2 YFSETQ. In DNA, the CDR3 is TGCGCCAGCAGCTTGGAGGGGAGCGGGGGGGCCAGAGATACGCAGTATTTT. This encodes CASSLEGSGGARDTQYF.

This rearrangement joins TRBV29-1 to TRBJ2-7; D gene ambiguous. This CDR3 region has 11 residues. Germline V gives CDR1 SQVTM, CDR2 ANQGSEA. V shed 5 bases and J shed 3 bases, with 8 bases lying between them. The CDR3 spells CSVSDNYEQYF. The DNA of the CDR3 is TGCAGCGTTAGTGACAACTACGAGCAGTACTTC.

J is TRBJ2-1 and V is TRBV5-1; TRBD2 agrees at 7 bases. V lost 0 bases to trimming and J lost 7 bases; unmatched junction nucleotides: 4. Looked up from germline, CDR1 is SGHRS and CDR2 is YFSETQ. CDR3 length: 14 residues. This chain's CDR3 is CASSLGGLRNEQFF. The DNA of the CDR3 is TGCGCCAGCAGCTTGGGGGGACTAAGAAATGAGCAGTTCTTC.

The chain employs TRBV18 and TRBJ2-1, with D possibly being TRBD2 (6 bases). Germline CDR1 is KGHSH and CDR2 is LQKENI. The CDR3 consists of 16 residues. Trimming took off 4 bases at V and 4 bases at J, with 17 bases between the two ends. CDR3 DNA: TGTGCCAGCTCACGAACTCCTAGCGCCTCATACAATGAGCAGTTCTTC. This encodes CASSRTPSASYNEQFF.

CDR3 nucleotide sequence: TGTGCCATCAGTGTCGACAGAGACAACTATGGCTACACCTTC. It yields the protein CAISVDRDNYGYTF. V and J are TRBV10-3 and TRBJ1-2, with a weak D call TRBD1 (5 bases). V was clipped by 4 bases and J by 2 bases, with 11 bases between them. The CDR3 sequence is 14 residues long. Germline CDR1 is ENHRY and CDR2 is SYGVKD.

The gene calls are TRBV5-4 and TRBJ2-7; 10 positions match TRBD2. Losses at the gene ends were 2 bases for V and 7 bases for J; bases not matched to a gene: 9. CDR3 size: 15 residues. Germline-derived CDR1 and CDR2 are SGHNT and YYREEE (reference sequence). The CDR3 protein is CASSFVGTSVPEQYF. The CDR3, as DNA: TGTGCCAGCAGCTTCGTAGGGACTAGCGTTCCGGAGCAGTACTTC.

The chain employs TRBV9 and TRBJ2-1; the match to TRBD2 covers 11 bases. The V gene end was trimmed by 0 bases and the J gene end by 9 bases; junction bases not matched to a gene: 8. Germline V gene lookup returns CDR1 SGDLS and CDR2 YYNGEE. The CDR3 is made up of 16 amino acids. CDR3 protein: CASSVDLVAGGPEQFF. CDR3 nucleotides: TGTGCCAGCAGCGTAGACCTTGTAGCGGGGGGGCCTGAGCAGTTCTTC. Variable domain in full (rest from reference TRBV9 and TRBJ2-1): DSGVTQTPKHLITATGQRVTLRCSPRSGDLSVYWYQQSLDQGLQFLIQYYNGEERAKGNILERFSAQQFPDLHSELNLSSLELGDSALYFCASSVDLVAGGPEQFFGPGTRLTVL.

The chain links TRBV4-2 to TRBJ2-2; D is possibly TRBD2 (5 bases). The germline CDR1 and CDR2 sequences are LGHNA and YNFKEQ. Trimming shortened V by 4 bases and J by 0 bases, and 12 bases separated the two germline ends. The CDR3 extends over 16 amino acids. CDR3 in amino acids: CASSPKRGANTGELFF. The DNA of the CDR3 is TGTGCCAGCAGCCCCAAACGGGGAGCGAACACCGGGGAGCTGTTTTTT.

The chain uses TRBV5-8 and TRBJ1-5; no definite D call. The CDR3 runs 15 residues. V was trimmed by 0 bases and J by 4 bases, leaving 11 bases between them. Germline V lookup: CDR1 SGHTS, CDR2 YDEGEE. The CDR3 bases are TGTGCCAGCAGCTTGGTGCTGAGGCGGAATCAGCCCCAGCATTTT. Translation: CASSLVLRRNQPQHF.

The chain couples TRBV7-3 to TRBJ1-3; 7 bases fit TRBD1. The germline V gene has CDR1 SGHTA and CDR2 FQGTGA. With V trimmed by 4 bases and J by 2 bases, 5 bases remained unmatched. The length of the CDR3 is 15 residues. CDR3 loop: CASSSGQVAGNTIYF. For the CDR3, the DNA is TGTGCCAGCAGCTCTGGACAGGTGGCTGGAAACACCATATATTTT.

The V gene is TRBV28, the J gene TRBJ2-7, with 10 bases that match TRBD2. V lost 5 bases and J lost 2; bases outside the gene matches: 3. CDR1 and CDR2 (germline): MDHEN, SYDVKM. The CDR3 sequence is 14 residues long. CDR3 coding DNA: TGTGCCAGCAGTCTAGCGGGGGCTACCTACGAGCAGTACTTC. Encoded protein: CASSLAGATYEQYF.

The chain has TRBV4-2 and TRBJ1-5; 8 nucleotides line up with TRBD1. CDR1 and CDR2 from the germline V gene are LGHNA and YNFKEQ. There are 15 residues in the CDR3. V lost 3 bases and J lost 7; bases outside the gene matches: 8. The chain's CDR3 is CASSHTGQVAQPQHF. The CDR3 nucleotides are TGTGCCAGCAGCCACACGGGACAGGTTGCGCAGCCCCAGCATTTT.

The chain employs TRBV6-1 and TRBJ2-1; 9 bases line up with TRBD1. CDR1 and CDR2 from the germline V gene are MNHNS and SASEGT. V shed 5 bases, J shed 2 bases, and the junction held 1 base outside the gene matches. CDR3 size: 14 residues. The CDR3 sequence is CASSRTGAYNEQFF. The CDR3 DNA follows: TGTGCCAGCAGTCGGACAGGGGCCTACAATGAGCAGTTCTTC.

The chain uses TRBV28 and TRBJ1-4, with 10 bases lining up with TRBD1. V dropped 8 bases and J dropped 8; count of bases not matched to a gene: 8. The CDR3 extends over 14 amino acids. Germline-derived CDR1 and CDR2 are MDHEN and SYDVKM. CDR3 DNA sequence: TGTGCCAGCCTGGGGACAGGGGTTAAGGAAAAACTGTTTTTT. It codes for CASLGTGVKEKLFF.